The clone carrying this T cell receptor (beta chain) was detected many times. The antigen is unknown. This record belongs to a study of T cell repertoires in cytomegalovirus infection. TCRdb analysed the reads with MiXCR anew, one entry per CDR3 protein. The repertoire holds about 68,000 distinct CDR3 sequences, with 20% to 25% as singletons. CDR3 size: 16 residues. V trimming: 3 bases; J trimming: 3 bases; junction bases outside the gene matches: 6. Per germline, CDR1 ENHRY and CDR2 SYGVKD. The J gene is TRBJ2-2, the V gene TRBV10-3; 8 positions match TRBD2. The clonotype comes from a human donor in good health (CMV status not recorded). Some clones in this sample may be carry-over from other donors' samples. The sequencing sample was made of PBMCs, sequenced either directly or after in vitro stimulation (not recorded which). The chain's CDR3 is CAISETALADTGELFF. The CDR3 DNA sequence: TGTGCCATCAGTGAAACGGCACTAGCGGACACCGGGGAGCTGTTTTTT.